A few counts support the clone carrying this T cell receptor beta chain. What it recognizes is unknown. Amplification used 60 Vbeta primers and 13 Jbeta primers. Assay: immunoSEQ multiplex PCR; the TCRdb copy retains only in-frame clones and omits some. This table holds 85,000 to 100,000 clones, approximately 86% found once. The entry originates in a study of cytomegalovirus exposure and HLA in healthy donors. General study results and limits: The authors confirmed in vitro that three CMV-associated chains were specific for CMV antigens. Analyzed later, association rates of TCRs varied across HLA loci, with DRB1 most and HLA-C fewest.

The CDR3 is 15 residues long. The genes are TRBV21-1 and TRBJ1-4. TRBV21-1 is given as a pseudogene. This receptor was identified in a man between 25 and 39 years old in good health and CMV-seropositive. The source material was PBMCs. This CDR3 is CASSKTKRENEKLFF. CDR3 coding DNA: TGTGCCAGCAGCAAAACGAAGAGGGAGAATGAAAAACTGTTTTTT.